This T cell receptor (beta chain) was documented in a study of PD-1 blockade in classical Hodgkin lymphoma. Germline loops: CDR1 PRHDT, CDR2 FYEKMQ (reference sequence). The ends lost 4 bases at V and 3 bases at J; junction bases unmatched: 6. The CDR3 spans 14 residues. Remarks on this clone: Antigen: not known.

Study observations and caveats: Significantly greater TCR diversity emerged by C4D1 in CD4+ cells but not CD8+ cells.

Every patient experienced relapse after autologous stem cell transplantation, and brentuximab vedotin exposure varied. The study isolated CD8+ T cells from thawed PBMCs by magnetic negative selection. Sequencing was performed with immunoSEQ multiplex PCR; in TCRdb, only in-frame clones are kept and a portion is missing. The sample lists some 8,000 clones; approximately 86% were seen once. This sequence joins TRBV13 and TRBJ2-7; 7 positions match TRBD1. This receptor was taken from a human donor with classical Hodgkin lymphoma. Material: CD8+ T cells from blood, obtained at baseline. This chain's CDR3 is CASSYKTGNYEQYF. In DNA, the CDR3 is TGTGCCAGCAGCTACAAGACAGGGAACTACGAGCAGTACTTC.